This record covers a single T cell receptor (beta chain). Authors' analysis steps: Nucleated cell counts were estimated from reference gene primer amplification. The protocol was immunoSEQ multiplex PCR, while the TCRdb copy is restricted to in-frame clones and leaves out a portion. V, J and clone size are taken as reported in that table, and D and trimming were inferred from the DNA itself. The sample lists about 480,000 clones; 89% were seen once. V shed 6 bases and J 5 bases; nucleotides not matched to a gene: 17. The CDR3 covers 19 residues. Germline assignment: CDR1 MNHEY and CDR2 SMNVEV (reference sequence). The data were taken from a study of blood T cell repertoires in COVID-19. Overall study: Acute and convalescent COVID-19 specimens originated in the United States, Italy and Spain.

Seattle enrolled patients during active infection and tracked them longitudinally. The specimen was peripheral blood. The J gene is TRBJ2-1, the V gene TRBV27; the match to TRBD2 covers 12 bases. This receptor was identified in a man aged 18-30 years with COVID-19, enrolled during active disease. CDR3 residues: CASSFRDSFGTSGHNEQFF. DNA for the CDR3: TGTGCCAGCAGCTTCCGTGACTCTTTCGGGACTAGCGGGCACAATGAGCAGTTCTTC.